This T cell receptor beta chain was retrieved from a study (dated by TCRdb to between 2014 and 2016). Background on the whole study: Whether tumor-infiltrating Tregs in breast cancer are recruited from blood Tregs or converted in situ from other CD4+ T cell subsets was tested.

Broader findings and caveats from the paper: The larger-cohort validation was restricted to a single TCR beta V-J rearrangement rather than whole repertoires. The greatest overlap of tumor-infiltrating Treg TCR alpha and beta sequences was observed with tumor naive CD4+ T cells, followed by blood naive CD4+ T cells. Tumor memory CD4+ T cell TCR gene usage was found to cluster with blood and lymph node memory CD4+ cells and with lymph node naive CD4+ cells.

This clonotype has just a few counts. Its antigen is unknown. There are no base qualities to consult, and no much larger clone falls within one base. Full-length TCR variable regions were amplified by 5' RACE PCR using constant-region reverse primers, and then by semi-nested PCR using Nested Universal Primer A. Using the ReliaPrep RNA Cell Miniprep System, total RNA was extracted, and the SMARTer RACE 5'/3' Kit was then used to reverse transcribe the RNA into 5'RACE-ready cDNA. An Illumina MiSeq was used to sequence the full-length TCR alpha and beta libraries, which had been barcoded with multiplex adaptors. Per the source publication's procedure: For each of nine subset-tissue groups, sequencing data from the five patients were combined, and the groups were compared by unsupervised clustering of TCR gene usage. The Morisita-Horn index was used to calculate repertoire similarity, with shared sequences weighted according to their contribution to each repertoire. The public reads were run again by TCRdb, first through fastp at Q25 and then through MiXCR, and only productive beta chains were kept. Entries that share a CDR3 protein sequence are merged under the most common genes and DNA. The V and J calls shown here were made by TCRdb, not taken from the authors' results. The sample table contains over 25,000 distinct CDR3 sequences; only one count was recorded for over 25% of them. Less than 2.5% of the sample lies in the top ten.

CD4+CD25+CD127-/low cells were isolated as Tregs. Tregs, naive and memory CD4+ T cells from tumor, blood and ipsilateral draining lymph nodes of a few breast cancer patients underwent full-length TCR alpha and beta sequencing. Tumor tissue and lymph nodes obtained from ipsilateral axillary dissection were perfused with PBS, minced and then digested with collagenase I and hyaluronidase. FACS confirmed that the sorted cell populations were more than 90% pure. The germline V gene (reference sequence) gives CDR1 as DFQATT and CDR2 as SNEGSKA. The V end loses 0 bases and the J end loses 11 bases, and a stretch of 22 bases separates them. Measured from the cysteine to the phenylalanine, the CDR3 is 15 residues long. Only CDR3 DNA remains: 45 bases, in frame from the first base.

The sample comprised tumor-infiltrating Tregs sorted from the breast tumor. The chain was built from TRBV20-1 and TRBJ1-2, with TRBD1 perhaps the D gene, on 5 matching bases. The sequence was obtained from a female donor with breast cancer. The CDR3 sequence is CSARDRIDSTKGYTF. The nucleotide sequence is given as TGCAGTGCTAGAGATCGAATTGACAGTACCAAAGGTTACACCTTC.